The clone carrying this T cell receptor beta chain was recorded only once. Repertoires were generated with immunoSEQ multiplex PCR, while TCRdb's copy carries only in-frame clones and drops some. The sample contains some 83,000 clones, about 93% of which appear only once. Germline lookup yields CDR1 SGHAT and CDR2 FQDESV (reference sequence). The CDR3 runs to 15 residues. V dropped 6 bases and J dropped 9 bases, with 21 bases sitting between them. The record originates from a study of cytomegalovirus exposure and HLA in healthy donors. Sequenced input: PBMCs. This sequence was found in a young woman in good health and CMV-seronegative. The V and J genes are TRBV11-1 and TRBJ2-1; D is possibly TRBD1 (6 bases). CDR3: CASSPDRWGFGEQFF. In nucleotides, the CDR3 is TGTGCCAGCAGTCCAGACAGGTGGGGATTTGGTGAGCAGTTCTTC.